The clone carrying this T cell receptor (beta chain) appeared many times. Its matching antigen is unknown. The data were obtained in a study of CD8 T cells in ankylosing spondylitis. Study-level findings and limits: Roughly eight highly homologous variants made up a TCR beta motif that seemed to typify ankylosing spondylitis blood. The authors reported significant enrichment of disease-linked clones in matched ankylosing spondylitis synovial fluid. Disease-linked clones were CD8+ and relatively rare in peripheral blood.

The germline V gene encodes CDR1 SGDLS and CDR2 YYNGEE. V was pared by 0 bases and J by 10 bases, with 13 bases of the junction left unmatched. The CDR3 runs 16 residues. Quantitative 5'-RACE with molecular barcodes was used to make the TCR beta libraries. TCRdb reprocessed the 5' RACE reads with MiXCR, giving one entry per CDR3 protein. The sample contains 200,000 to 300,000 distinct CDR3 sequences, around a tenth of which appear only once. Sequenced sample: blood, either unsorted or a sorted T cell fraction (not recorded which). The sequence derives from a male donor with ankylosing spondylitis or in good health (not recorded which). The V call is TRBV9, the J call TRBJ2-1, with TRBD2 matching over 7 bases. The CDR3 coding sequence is TGTGCCAGCAGCGTAGCGGCTAGCGGACCCTTTGGGGAGCAGTTCTTC. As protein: CASSVAASGPFGEQFF. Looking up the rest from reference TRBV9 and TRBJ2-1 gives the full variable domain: DSGVTQTPKHLITATGQRVTLRCSPRSGDLSVYWYQQSLDQGLQFLIQYYNGEERAKGNILERFSAQQFPDLHSELNLSSLELGDSALYFCASSVAASGPFGEQFFGPGTRLTVL.